This TCR beta chain was sequenced for a study of blood T cells in healthy people across ages. General study results and limits: The recorded TCR beta diversity per million T cells decreased in a roughly linear manner with age.

Comments on this clonotype: Its target is not known.

The CDR3 extends over 12 amino acids. CDR1 is MNHEY, CDR2 SMNVEV, per germline (reference sequence). V lost 4 bases to trimming and J lost 13 bases, with 16 bases between them. With a J-beta primer mix and a sample-barcoded 5' primer, a second PCR ran 7 to 11 cycles. There were at least 3 million CDR3-containing paired-end reads obtained from each sample. TCRdb called the 5' RACE reads again in MiXCR, with one record for every CDR3 protein. The table records roughly 2 million distinct CDR3 sequences, 40% to 55% of them present only once. Approximately 10 milliliters was the volume of peripheral blood drawn from each donor.

This sequence was found in a woman aged 40 to 55 in good health. The gene calls are TRBV27 and TRBJ1-2; possibly TRBD1 for D (5 bases). Sequenced input: blood. This chain's CDR3 is CASSSGVREFTF. CDR3 nucleotides: TGTGCCAGCAGTTCAGGCGTCAGGGAGTTCACCTTC.